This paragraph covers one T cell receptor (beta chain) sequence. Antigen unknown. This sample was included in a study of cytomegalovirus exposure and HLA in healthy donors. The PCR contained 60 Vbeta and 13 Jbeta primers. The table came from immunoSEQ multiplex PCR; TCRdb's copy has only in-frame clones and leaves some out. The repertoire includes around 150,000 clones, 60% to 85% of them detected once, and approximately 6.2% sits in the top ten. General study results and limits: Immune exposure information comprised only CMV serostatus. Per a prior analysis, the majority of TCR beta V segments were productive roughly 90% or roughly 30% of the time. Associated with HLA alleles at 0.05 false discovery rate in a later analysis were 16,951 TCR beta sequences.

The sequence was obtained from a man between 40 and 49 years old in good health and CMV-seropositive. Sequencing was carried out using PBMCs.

As DNA, the CDR3 is TGTGCCAGCAGGAAGAGACTAGCGGGGGGGAATTCGGATACGCAGTATTTT. Encoded protein: CASRKRLAGGNSDTQYF. J is TRBJ2-3 and V is TRBV28; 14 bases agree with TRBD2. Germline CDR1 is MDHEN and CDR2 is SYDVKM. J was trimmed by 6 bases and V by 6 bases; bases with no gene match: 11. The CDR3 totals 17 residues. The full variable domain, its missing parts supplied by reference TRBV28 and TRBJ2-3, is DVKVTQSSRYLVKRTGEKVFLECVQDMDHENMFWYRQDPGLGLRLIYFSYDVKMKEKGDIPEGYSVSREKKERFSLILESASTNQTSMYLCASRKRLAGGNSDTQYFGPGTRLTVL.